Each of the 6 T cell receptor beta chains below was sequenced from the same sample in a study of blood T cell repertoires in COVID-19. Libraries were prepared by immunoSEQ multiplex PCR; TCRdb keeps only in-frame clonotypes and omits some of them. This table holds about 44,000 clones, more than 70% found once. The sequencing input was peripheral blood. The source of these receptors is a woman in her seventies with acute or convalescent COVID-19.

The gene calls are TRBV19 and TRBJ2-1, with 14 bases lining up with TRBD2. Germline lookup yields CDR1 LNHDA and CDR2 SQIVND (reference sequence). The V gene end was trimmed by 6 bases and the J gene end by 4 bases; junction bases not matched to a gene: 11. The CDR3 covers 18 residues. The CDR3 DNA is TGTGCCAGTAGCCCATCGGGACTAGCGGGAGAGAGTTACAATGAGCAGTTCTTC. Its translation: CASSPSGLAGESYNEQFF.

V and J are TRBV24-1 and TRBJ2-7; the match to TRBD2 covers 9 bases. Germline CDR1 and CDR2: KGHDR and SFDVKD. The CDR3 sequence is 12 residues long. V was pared by 12 bases and J by 4 bases, with 6 bases of the junction left unmatched. Written as DNA, the CDR3 is TGTGCCGCTGGTAGCGGGAGTTACGAGCAGTACTTC. This encodes CAAGSGSYEQYF.

The rearrangement joins TRBV6-5 to TRBJ1-6, with TRBD1 as a possible D gene (5 bases). The CDR3 totals 15 residues. CDR1 and CDR2 (germline): MNHEY, SVGAGI. V was clipped by 6 bases and J by 9 bases, with 18 bases between them. The CDR3 nucleotides are TGTGCCAGCAGGCGGGACTTTGAGCATCGTTCACCCCTCCACTTT. This translates into CASRRDFEHRSPLHF.

The chain couples TRBV3-1 (or the pseudogene TRBV3-2) to TRBJ2-1; D ambiguous. With 0 bases removed from V and 3 bases from J, the gap between germline ends came to 9 bases. Germline loops: CDR1 LGHDT, CDR2 YNNKEL (reference sequence). This CDR3 spans 15 amino acids. CDR3 in DNA: TGTGCCAGCAGCCAAGATAATCCTAGCTACAATGAGCAGTTCTTC. This encodes CASSQDNPSYNEQFF.

The V call is TRBV28, the J call TRBJ1-1; D not resolved. Germline-derived CDR1 and CDR2 are MDHEN and SYDVKM. This CDR3 has 11 amino acids. V was cut by 3 bases and J by 8 bases, with 7 bases left in between. The CDR3 here is CASSFSKEAFF. DNA of the CDR3: TGTGCCAGCAGTTTTAGTAAGGAAGCTTTCTTT.

The V gene is TRBV6-2 or TRBV6-3, the J gene TRBJ2-7; TRBD2 matches at 8 bases. Trimming took 2 bases from V and 2 from J; bases not matched to a gene: 5. Per the germline V gene, CDR1 is MNHEY and CDR2 is SVGEGT. CDR3 size: 15 residues. CDR3: CASSYPLAGAYEQYF. The DNA of the CDR3 is TGTGCCAGCAGTTACCCCCTAGCGGGCGCCTACGAGCAGTACTTC.